The clone carrying this T cell receptor (beta chain) has only one observation. The antigen is undetermined. Absence of ophthalmopathy progression within 18 months defined stable Graves' hyperthyroidism. The data stem from a study of T cells in Graves' hyperthyroidism and ophthalmopathy. The TCR beta CDR3 regions underwent amplification using RNA transcripts as the source. RT-PCR in the first round (using the HTBI primer set) targeted the TCR CDR3. TCRdb analysed the multiplex PCR reads with MiXCR anew, one entry per CDR3 protein. The repertoire has 500,000 to 600,000 distinct CDR3 sequences, roughly a sixth of them found once; the top ten carry 18%. Study observations and caveats: Ophthalmopathy stood apart from stable hyperthyroidism in a 13 V-J model.

This TCR was recovered from a woman aged 18-35 years with Graves' hyperthyroidism. Input material: blood.

DNA for the CDR3: TGTGCCACCAGCAGAGAGAAAGGACTAGCGGGAGCCGGGGAGCTGTTTTTT. This encodes CATSREKGLAGAGELFF. The chain employs TRBV15 and TRBJ2-2; 13 nucleotides align to TRBD2. Per germline, CDR1 LNHNV and CDR2 YYDKDF (reference sequence). Trimming took 0 bases from V and 6 from J; bases not matched to a gene: 4. The CDR3 length is 17 residues.